This entry lists 30 T cell receptor beta chains sequenced from one sample in a study of technical replicates of blood from a few donors. Only in-frame clones appear in the TCRdb table, and some are missing; sequencing was by immunoSEQ multiplex PCR. Among about 100,000 clones listed, approximately 95% were seen once. Specimen: T cells isolated from PBMCs. These receptors originate from a human donor in good health.

The rearrangement joins TRBV5-4 to TRBJ2-3, with TRBD2 as a possible D gene (5 bases). CDR3 size: 14 residues. Trimming shortened V by 3 bases and J by 3 bases, and 11 bases separated the two germline ends. The V gene's germline CDR1 is SGHNT and CDR2 YYREEE (reference sequence). Here the CDR3 DNA reads TGTGCCAGCAGCTGGACCAGGAGGACAGATACGCAGTATTTT. Amino acid sequence: CASSWTRRTDTQYF.

The chain recombines TRBV2 with TRBJ1-1; D unresolved. The CDR3 contains 11 residues. Germline assignment: CDR1 SNHLY and CDR2 FYNNEI. Trimming took off 9 bases at V and 1 base at J, with 6 bases between the two ends. CDR3 coding DNA: TGTGCCAGACTACAGAACACTGAAGCTTTCTTT. Translating it yields CARLQNTEAFF.

This chain joins TRBV29-1 and TRBJ2-7, with D perhaps TRBD1 (6 bases). The CDR3 contains 14 residues. Trimming took 5 bases from V and 6 from J, leaving 20 bases between them. Per the germline V gene, CDR1 is SQVTM and CDR2 is ANQGSEA. This CDR3 reads CSVLTGSQIGEQYF. Here the CDR3 DNA reads TGCAGCGTTCTCACAGGGTCGCAAATTGGCGAGCAGTACTTC.

V usage is TRBV4-1 and J usage is TRBJ2-7; 7 bases align to TRBD2. Germline lookup yields CDR1 MGHRA and CDR2 YSYEKL. CDR3 length: 15 amino acids. V shed 2 bases and J 6 bases; nucleotides not matched to a gene: 10. In DNA, the CDR3 is TGCGCCAGCAGCCAAACGGGGACTAATCCCCTCGAGCAGTACTTC. Translated, it gives CASSQTGTNPLEQYF.

This sequence joins TRBV4-2 and TRBJ2-3; D uncertain. Germline V gives CDR1 LGHNA, CDR2 YNFKEQ. The CDR3 spans 18 residues. Trimming cost V 1 base and J 0 bases, with 17 bases left between them. The DNA for the CDR3 is TGTGCCAGCAGCCAAGTCGGTCCCGTTACCAAGAGCACAGATACGCAGTATTTT. Its protein product is CASSQVGPVTKSTDTQYF.

The gene calls are TRBV5-6 and TRBJ2-7; 9 nucleotides match TRBD2. The germline gives CDR1 SGHDT, CDR2 YYEEEE. After removal of 3 bases from V and 0 bases from J, the junction contained 4 bases not matched to a gene. The CDR3 loop spans 15 amino acids. CDR3 bases: TGTGCCAGCAGCTGGGGACTAGCCAGCTCCTACGAGCAGTACTTC. Its translation: CASSWGLASSYEQYF.

J is TRBJ2-5 and V is TRBV6-1, with TRBD2 matching 7 bases. Trimming removed 2 bases from V and 7 bases from J; junction bases left unmatched: 13. The CDR3 consists of 16 residues. The germline gives CDR1 MNHNS, CDR2 SASEGT. This chain's CDR3 is CASSEQEAGMGGTQYF. The CDR3 DNA reads TGTGCCAGCAGTGAACAGGAAGCGGGAATGGGTGGGACCCAGTACTTC.

The J gene is TRBJ1-6, the V gene TRBV6-6; weak D call: TRBD1 (6 bases). This CDR3 is built from 15 residues. V dropped 8 bases and J dropped 6 bases, with 17 bases sitting between them. CDR1 and CDR2 from the germline V gene are MNHNY and SVGAGI (reference sequence). The CDR3 sequence: CASERKGELNSPLHF. In DNA, the CDR3 is TGTGCCAGCGAACGTAAGGGGGAACTTAATTCACCCCTCCACTTT.

The chain joins TRBV4-1 to TRBJ2-7; 8 bases agree with TRBD1. Germline CDR1 reads MGHRA; CDR2 reads YSYEKL. This CDR3 has 16 residues. After removal of 3 bases from V and 1 base from J, the junction contained 8 bases not matched to a gene. CDR3 DNA: TGCGCCAGCAGCCAGGGGTCCGGGACAGGTTCCTACGAGCAGTACTTC. The encoded protein is CASSQGSGTGSYEQYF.

This clone showed up just a few times. The gene calls are TRBV6-6 and TRBJ1-2; 8 positions agree with TRBD1. Germline values: CDR1 MNHNY, CDR2 SVGAGI (reference sequence). V lost 7 bases to trimming and J lost 0 bases; unmatched junction nucleotides: 10. The CDR3 consists of 16 residues. CDR3 loop: CASTLRRTGTNYGYTF. The CDR3 DNA reads TGTGCCAGCACTCTGCGGCGGACAGGGACTAACTATGGCTACACCTTC.

The chain uses TRBV30 and TRBJ2-3; no clear D. Looked up from germline, CDR1 is GTSNPN and CDR2 is SVGIG (reference sequence). V was cut by 5 bases and J by 4 bases, with 7 bases left in between. CDR3 length: 11 residues. The CDR3 reads CAWLGSDTQYF. The CDR3 nucleotides are TGTGCCTGGCTAGGCTCAGATACGCAGTATTTT.

V gene TRBV27 combines with J gene TRBJ2-2, with D possibly matching TRBD1 (6 bases). The V end was cut by 2 bases, the J end by 1 base, with 8 bases between. The germline V gene has CDR1 MNHEY and CDR2 SMNVEV (reference sequence). The CDR3 totals 15 residues. CDR3 in amino acids: CASSLTGQNTGELFF. The CDR3 DNA follows: TGTGCCAGCAGTTTAACGGGACAGAACACCGGGGAGCTGTTTTTT.

This clone has just one count. This chain connects TRBV5-5 to TRBJ2-2, with 7 nucleotides matching TRBD2. Germline assignment: CDR1 SGHKS and CDR2 YYEKEE (reference sequence). V trimming: 4 bases; J trimming: 1 base; junction bases outside the gene matches: 7. The CDR3 is 16 amino acids. CDR3 DNA sequence: TGTGCCAGCAGCCCCTTAGCGGGTTGGAACACCGGGGAGCTGTTTTTT. It yields the protein CASSPLAGWNTGELFF.

The table lists this clone with a count of one. The chain employs TRBV30 and TRBJ2-7; the D gene is possibly TRBD1 (6 bases). Germline CDR1 GTSNPN, CDR2 SVGIG (reference sequence). The CDR3 sequence is 12 residues long. V lost 3 bases and J lost 5, with 11 bases in between. Here the CDR3 reads CAWSYRVNEQYF. The CDR3 nucleotides are TGTGCCTGGAGCTACAGGGTAAACGAGCAGTACTTC.

The chain recombines TRBV14 with TRBJ1-1; 7 bases line up with TRBD1. CDR3 length: 15 amino acids. Germline lookup yields CDR1 SGHDN and CDR2 FVKESK. V lost 4 bases and J lost 3; bases outside the gene matches: 8. The DNA of the CDR3 is TGTGCCAGCAGCCGTATACAGGGGTTATACACTGAAGCTTTCTTT. It encodes CASSRIQGLYTEAFF. Full variable domain (rest looked up from reference TRBV14 and TRBJ1-1): EAGVTQFPSHSVIEKGQTVTLRCDPISGHDNLYWYRRVMGKEIKFLLHFVKESKQDESGMPNNRFLAERTGGTYSTLKVQPAELEDSGVYFCASSRIQGLYTEAFFGQGTRLTVV.

This chain links TRBV29-1 with TRBJ2-3, with a possible D match to TRBD2 (6 bases). The CDR3 length is 15 residues. V was cut by 6 bases and J by 4 bases, with 20 bases left in between. The germline V gene encodes CDR1 SQVTM and CDR2 ANQGSEA. The CDR3 coding sequence is TGCAGCGTAGCGATTACTAAGACTAGTTCAGATACGCAGTATTTT. Its protein is CSVAITKTSSDTQYF.

The chain carries TRBV9 and TRBJ2-2; D remains unclear. Germline V gene lookup returns CDR1 SGDLS and CDR2 YYNGEE. The CDR3 has 16 residues. Trimming removed 0 bases at V and 0 bases at J, with 9 bases between. CDR3: CASSVDGVANTGELFF. In nucleotides, the CDR3 is TGTGCCAGCAGCGTAGATGGAGTCGCGAACACCGGGGAGCTGTTTTTT.

The rearrangement uses TRBV4-1 and TRBJ1-2, with TRBD1 matching 7 bases. The CDR3 is made up of 16 amino acids. Germline CDR1 and CDR2: MGHRA and YSYEKL. V dropped 4 bases and J dropped 13; count of bases not matched to a gene: 21. The CDR3 region has the DNA TGCGCCAGCAGCCGAGACTGGGCTGGACAGGCTTACGGATCCACCTTC. Its translation: CASSRDWAGQAYGSTF.

The rearrangement links TRBV18 to TRBJ2-3, with D possibly matching TRBD2 (6 bases). V gave up 5 bases and J gave up 0 bases, with 6 bases separating them. CDR3 length: 13 amino acids. Germline CDR1 KGHSH, CDR2 LQKENI. The CDR3 protein is CASSGTSTDTQYF. The CDR3 coding sequence is TGTGCCAGCTCAGGGACTAGCACAGATACGCAGTATTTT.

The rearrangement uses TRBV6-5 and TRBJ2-1, with no clear D. This CDR3 has 14 residues. Germline V lookup: CDR1 MNHEY, CDR2 SVGAGI. The germline V and J ends were trimmed by 4 bases and 2 bases, with 9 bases remaining between them. CDR3 sequence reads: CASSSERAYNEQFF. CDR3 nucleotide sequence: TGTGCCAGCAGTTCCGAACGGGCCTACAATGAGCAGTTCTTC.

The genes are TRBV27 and TRBJ2-2, with TRBD1 as a possible D gene (6 bases). The CDR3 contains 16 residues. CDR1 and CDR2 (germline): MNHEY, SMNVEV (reference sequence). V shed 5 bases and J shed 6 bases, with 19 bases lying between them. This CDR3 is CASSHPATGPPGELFF. The CDR3 nucleotides are TGTGCCAGCAGTCACCCGGCCACAGGGCCGCCCGGGGAGCTGTTTTTT.

The chain recombines TRBV4-2 with TRBJ1-1; D is ambiguous. This CDR3 has 12 residues. Germline CDR1 reads LGHNA; CDR2 reads YNFKEQ. Trimming stripped 0 bases from V and 9 bases from J, with 8 bases between. The CDR3 spells CASSQDGLKAFF. The DNA of the CDR3 is TGTGCCAGCAGCCAAGATGGCTTAAAAGCTTTCTTT.

The gene calls are TRBV27 and TRBJ1-3; 7 bases line up with TRBD1. The CDR3 sequence is 15 residues long. With V trimmed by 2 bases and J by 2 bases, 3 bases remained unmatched. Per germline, CDR1 MNHEY and CDR2 SMNVEV (reference sequence). For the CDR3, the DNA is TGTGCCAGCAGTTTAAAAGGGGGCCCTGGAAACACCATATATTTT. Residues: CASSLKGGPGNTIYF.

This chain connects TRBV27 to TRBJ1-2; TRBD1 aligns across 11 bases. The CDR3 is made up of 13 amino acids. V shed 5 bases and J 12 bases; nucleotides not matched to a gene: 8. Germline V gives CDR1 MNHEY, CDR2 SMNVEV (reference sequence). CDR3 sequence reads: CASSRMGQGDDTF. The CDR3 DNA follows: TGTGCCAGCAGTAGAATGGGACAGGGGGACGACACCTTC.

The chain employs TRBV5-1 and TRBJ1-4; the D is unclear. CDR1 and CDR2 from the germline V gene are SGHRS and YFSETQ. The CDR3 is 14 amino acids. The V gene lost 0 bases and the J gene lost 3 bases, with 6 bases spanning the gap. The chain's CDR3 is CASSLEPPNEKLFF. The CDR3, as DNA: TGCGCCAGCAGCTTGGAGCCACCTAATGAAAAACTGTTTTTT. Supplemented by reference TRBV5-1 and TRBJ1-4, the full variable domain reads KAGVTQTPRYLIKTRGQQVTLSCSPISGHRSVSWYQQTPGQGLQFLFEYFSETQRNKGNFPGRFSGRQFSNSRSEMNVSTLELGDSALYLCASSLEPPNEKLFFGSGTQLSVL.

This chain joins TRBV6-1 and TRBJ2-2, with D unclear. The germline CDR1 and CDR2 sequences are MNHNS and SASEGT. V lost 7 bases, J lost 3 bases, and 12 bases lay in between. The CDR3 has 14 residues. CDR3 sequence: CASIGQQYTGELFF. The CDR3 coding sequence is TGTGCCAGCATTGGGCAGCAATACACCGGGGAGCTGTTTTTT.

The chain uses TRBV11-1 and TRBJ2-1, with 9 bases fitting TRBD1. Unmatched junction bases numbered 8, after V lost 5 bases and J lost 6 bases. This CDR3 is built from 15 residues. CDR1 SGHAT and CDR2 FQDESV come from the germline V gene (reference sequence). The CDR3, as DNA: TGTGCCAGCAGCCACCGGGACAGGGTAGGCAATGAGCAGTTCTTC. Its translation is CASSHRDRVGNEQFF.

A remark on this clone: This sample includes further DNA sequences coding for the same CDR3. The genes are TRBV5-1 and TRBJ1-1; D remains ambiguous. Germline loops: CDR1 SGHRS, CDR2 YFSETQ. Trimming removed 4 bases from V and 7 bases from J, with 11 bases in between. The CDR3 consists of 12 residues. The CDR3 here is CASSLVGSEAFF. CDR3 in DNA: TGCGCCAGCAGCCTGGTTGGGAGTGAAGCTTTCTTT. Full variable domain (remainder filled in from reference TRBV5-1 and TRBJ1-1): KAGVTQTPRYLIKTRGQQVTLSCSPISGHRSVSWYQQTPGQGLQFLFEYFSETQRNKGNFPGRFSGRQFSNSRSEMNVSTLELGDSALYLCASSLVGSEAFFGQGTRLTVV.

The chain carries TRBV11-2 and TRBJ2-3, with 7 bases fitting TRBD2. The germline gives CDR1 SGHAT, CDR2 FQNNGV. The V and J ends lost 5 bases and 3 bases, in that order; junction bases with no gene match: 5. The CDR3 sequence is 14 residues long. The CDR3 bases are TGTGCCAGCAGCCGGGGAGGGCCTACAGATACGCAGTATTTT. Its translation: CASSRGGPTDTQYF.

The chain employs TRBV4-2 and TRBJ2-1; 8 bases agree with TRBD2. CDR3 length equals 13 residues. Germline V lookup: CDR1 LGHNA, CDR2 YNFKEQ. After removal of 4 bases from V and 9 bases from J, the junction contained 5 bases not matched to a gene. The CDR3 here is CASSLPGGAEQFF. The CDR3 DNA reads as TGTGCCAGCAGCCTGCCCGGGGGGGCTGAGCAGTTCTTC.